One T cell receptor beta chain is described in this entry. The data derive from a study of cytomegalovirus exposure and HLA in healthy donors. The PCR ran on 60 Vbeta and 13 Jbeta primers. TCRdb keeps only in-frame clones here, not all; method: immunoSEQ multiplex PCR. The table lists about 110,000 clones, around 73% of them singletons. Germline V gives CDR1 GTSNPN, CDR2 SVGIG (reference sequence). This CDR3 has 13 residues. The sample comprised PBMCs. The chain couples TRBV30 to TRBJ2-5; no clear D. Near its end, the DNA agrees better with TRBJ2-7, so the J call may be wrong. The clonotype comes from a man aged 35-49 years in good health and CMV-seronegative. The CDR3 DNA follows: TGTGCCTGGAGTATGGGTATCAGGTACGAGCAGTACTTC. It codes for CAWSMGIRYEQYF.